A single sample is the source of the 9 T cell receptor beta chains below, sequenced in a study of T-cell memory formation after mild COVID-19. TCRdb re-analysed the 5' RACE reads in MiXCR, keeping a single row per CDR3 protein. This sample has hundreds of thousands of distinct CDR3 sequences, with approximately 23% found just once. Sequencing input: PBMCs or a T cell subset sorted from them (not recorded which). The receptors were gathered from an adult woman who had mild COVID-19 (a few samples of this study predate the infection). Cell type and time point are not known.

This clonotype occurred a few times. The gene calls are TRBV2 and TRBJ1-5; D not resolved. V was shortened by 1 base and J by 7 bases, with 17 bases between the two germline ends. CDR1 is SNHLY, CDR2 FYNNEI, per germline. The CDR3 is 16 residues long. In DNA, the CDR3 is TGTGCCAGCAGTGAAGTCGCAGGCGGACCGGGGCAGCCCCAGCATTTT. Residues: CASSEVAGGPGQPQHF.

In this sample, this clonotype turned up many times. CDR3 nucleotide sequence: TGCGCCAGCAGCTCGGTAGGGGACTCCTACAATGAGCAGTTCTTC. This translates into CASSSVGDSYNEQFF. The V gene is TRBV5-1, the J gene TRBJ2-1; maybe TRBD1 (5 bases). The CDR3 sequence is 15 residues long. Per the germline V gene, CDR1 is SGHRS and CDR2 is YFSETQ. Trimming shortened V by 3 bases and J by 0 bases, and 10 bases separated the two germline ends.

This chain's CDR3 is CASSLGPARSSPLHF. The CDR3 DNA reads as TGTGCCAGCAGCTTGGGTCCAGCCAGGTCTTCACCCCTCCACTTT. J is TRBJ1-6 and V is TRBV7-9; D unresolved. The CDR3 consists of 15 residues. Trimming stripped 3 bases from V and 9 bases from J, with 15 bases between. In germline, CDR1 is SEHNR, CDR2 FQNEAQ (reference sequence).

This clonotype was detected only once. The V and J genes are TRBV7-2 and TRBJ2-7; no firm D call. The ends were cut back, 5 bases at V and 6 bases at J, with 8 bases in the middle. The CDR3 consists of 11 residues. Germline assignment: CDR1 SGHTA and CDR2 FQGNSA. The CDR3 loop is CASSRIGEQYF. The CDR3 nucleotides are TGTGCCAGCAGCCGAATTGGCGAGCAGTACTTC. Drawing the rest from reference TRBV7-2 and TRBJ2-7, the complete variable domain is GAGVSQSPSNKVTEKGKDVELRCDPISGHTALYWYRQSLGQGLEFLIYFQGNSAPDKSGLPSDRFSAERTGGSVSTLTIQRTQQEDSAVYLCASSRIGEQYFGPGTRLTVT.

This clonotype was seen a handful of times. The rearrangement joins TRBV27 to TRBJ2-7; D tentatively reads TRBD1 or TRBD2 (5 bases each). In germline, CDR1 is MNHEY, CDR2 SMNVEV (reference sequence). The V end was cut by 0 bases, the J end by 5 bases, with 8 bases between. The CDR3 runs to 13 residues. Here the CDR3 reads CASSLSGTDEQYF. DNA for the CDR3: TGTGCCAGCAGTTTATCCGGGACGGACGAGCAGTACTTC.

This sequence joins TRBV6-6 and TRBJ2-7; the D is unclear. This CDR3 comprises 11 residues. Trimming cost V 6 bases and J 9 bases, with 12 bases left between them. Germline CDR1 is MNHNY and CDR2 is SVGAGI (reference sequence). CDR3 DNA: TGTGCCAGCAGATCTCAAGTATGGCAGTACTTC. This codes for CASRSQVWQYF.

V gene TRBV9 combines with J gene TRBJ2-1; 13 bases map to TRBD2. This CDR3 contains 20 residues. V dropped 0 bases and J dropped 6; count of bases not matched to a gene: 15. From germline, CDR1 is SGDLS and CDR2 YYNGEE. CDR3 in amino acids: CASSVARPGWTSGSSNEQFF. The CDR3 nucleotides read TGTGCCAGCAGCGTAGCTAGGCCCGGATGGACTAGCGGGAGTAGCAATGAGCAGTTCTTC.

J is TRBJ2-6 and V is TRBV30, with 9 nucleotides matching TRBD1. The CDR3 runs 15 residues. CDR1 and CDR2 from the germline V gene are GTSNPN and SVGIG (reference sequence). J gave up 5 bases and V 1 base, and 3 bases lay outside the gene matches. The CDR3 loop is CAWSGGQGRANVLTF. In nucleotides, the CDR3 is TGTGCCTGGAGTGGGGGACAGGGAAGGGCCAACGTCCTGACTTTC.

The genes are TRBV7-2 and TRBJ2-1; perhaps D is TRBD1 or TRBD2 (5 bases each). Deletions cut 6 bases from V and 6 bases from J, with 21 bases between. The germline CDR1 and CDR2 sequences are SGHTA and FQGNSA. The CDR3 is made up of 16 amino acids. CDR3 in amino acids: CASSNRDVSGSNEQFF. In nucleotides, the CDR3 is TGTGCCAGCAGTAACCGGGACGTTTCTGGCTCCAATGAGCAGTTCTTC.